The next 9 T cell receptor beta chains were all read from a single sample in a study of T cell responses to AZD1222 COVID-19 vaccine. Clones were read by immunoSEQ multiplex PCR, and TCRdb kept only the in-frame ones, dropping some. The table includes 100,000 to 150,000 clones, less than 95% detected once. This sample comprised peripheral blood, obtained on day 0 of AZD1222 vaccination. Receptors were obtained from an adult in good health.

This chain links TRBV27 with TRBJ2-4, with 7 nucleotides matching TRBD1. The CDR3 is made up of 14 amino acids. Trimming cost V 5 bases and J 9 bases; bases outside gene matches: 10. From germline, CDR1 is MNHEY and CDR2 SMNVEV (reference sequence). This chain's CDR3 is CASSIGQAAVIQYF. The CDR3 nucleotides read TGTGCCAGCAGTATTGGACAGGCGGCGGTCATTCAGTACTTC.

This clone was detected only once. J is TRBJ2-3 and V is TRBV13, with TRBD2 matching over 8 bases. The V gene's germline CDR1 is PRHDT and CDR2 FYEKMQ (reference sequence). CDR3 length: 14 residues. V lost 6 bases and J lost 6; bases outside the gene matches: 8. Here the CDR3 reads CASRVGRALDTQYF. In DNA, the CDR3 is TGTGCCAGCAGAGTCGGGAGGGCCTTGGATACGCAGTATTTT.

The chain links TRBV5-5 to TRBJ1-1; TRBD1 might be the D (6 bases). V was pared by 3 bases and J by 4 bases, with 13 bases between. There are 14 residues in the CDR3. Looked up from germline, CDR1 is SGHKS and CDR2 is YYEKEE (reference sequence). The CDR3 sequence is CASSYLSDSTEAFF. The CDR3 DNA reads TGTGCCAGCAGCTATTTATCGGACAGCACTGAAGCTTTCTTT. Full variable domain (missing parts from reference TRBV5-5 and TRBJ1-1): DAGVTQSPTHLIKTRGQQVTLRCSPISGHKSVSWYQQVLGQGPQFIFQYYEKEERGRGNFPDRFSARQFPNYSSELNVNALLLGDSALYLCASSYLSDSTEAFFGQGTRLTVV.

The chain carries TRBV3-1 (or the pseudogene TRBV3-2) and TRBJ2-5; D tentatively fits TRBD1 or TRBD2 (5 bases each). Trimming removed 1 base at V and 5 bases at J, with 8 bases between. This CDR3 spans 13 amino acids. Germline assignment: CDR1 LGHDT and CDR2 YNNKEL (reference sequence). CDR3 in amino acids: CASSQGGWETQYF. The CDR3 bases are TGTGCCAGCAGCCAAGGGGGGTGGGAGACCCAGTACTTC.

This chain links TRBV28 with TRBJ1-2, with unresolved D. CDR3 length: 14 residues. Germline lookup yields CDR1 MDHEN and CDR2 SYDVKM. The V end lost 1 base, the J end lost 3 bases, and 9 bases lay between the germline ends. CDR3 loop: CASSLSLLDYGYTF. The CDR3 nucleotides read TGTGCCAGCAGTTTATCCCTTCTCGACTATGGCTACACCTTC.

The gene calls are TRBV9 and TRBJ1-6; D unresolved. CDR3 length equals 13 residues. V dropped 0 bases and J dropped 11 bases, with 9 bases sitting between them. In germline, CDR1 is SGDLS, CDR2 YYNGEE. Here the CDR3 reads CASSVEVWPPLHF. The DNA of the CDR3 is TGTGCCAGCAGCGTAGAAGTTTGGCCACCCCTCCACTTT. The full variable domain, rest sourced from reference TRBV9 and TRBJ1-6, is DSGVTQTPKHLITATGQRVTLRCSPRSGDLSVYWYQQSLDQGLQFLIQYYNGEERAKGNILERFSAQQFPDLHSELNLSSLELGDSALYFCASSVEVWPPLHFGNGTRLTVT.

V is TRBV9 and J is TRBJ2-2, with D perhaps matching TRBD1 (5 bases). In germline, CDR1 is SGDLS, CDR2 YYNGEE. V was trimmed by 7 bases and J by 1 base, leaving 5 bases between them. The CDR3 covers 12 residues. The CDR3 region has the DNA TGTGCCAGCCAGGGGAACACCGGGGAGCTGTTTTTT. Protein product: CASQGNTGELFF.

The chain uses TRBV3-1 (or the pseudogene TRBV3-2) and TRBJ2-1; D is undetermined. This CDR3 region has 15 residues. The V end lost 0 bases, the J end lost 4 bases, and 10 bases lay between the germline ends. Germline V gene sequence: CDR1 LGHDT, CDR2 YNNKEL (reference sequence). The CDR3 reads CASSQDSADYNEQFF. The CDR3 nucleotides are TGTGCCAGCAGCCAAGATTCGGCAGATTACAATGAGCAGTTCTTC.

V and J are TRBV11-2 and TRBJ2-1, with D perhaps matching TRBD2 (6 bases). The germline gives CDR1 SGHAT, CDR2 FQNNGV. The CDR3 runs to 15 residues. The V and J ends lost 0 bases and 8 bases respectively, with 14 bases between them. As DNA, the CDR3 is TGTGCCAGCAGCTTAGATAAAGGACTAAGGGATGAGCAGTTCTTC. Amino acid sequence: CASSLDKGLRDEQFF.